The entry that follows covers one T cell receptor beta chain sequence. The data are from a study of cytomegalovirus exposure and HLA in healthy donors. Primers: 60 Vbeta forward and 13 Jbeta reverse. Assay used: immunoSEQ multiplex PCR; TCRdb lists only in-frame clones, some missing. Counted here are over 150,000 clones, around 70% occurring once; the ten biggest clones make up around 3%. CDR3 length: 13 amino acids. Germline V lookup: CDR1 MNHNS, CDR2 SASEGT. The J segment lost 4 bases and the V segment lost 7 bases, leaving 2 bases of the junction unmatched. The clonotype comes from a male donor in good health and CMV-seronegative. Source material: PBMCs. This rearrangement joins TRBV6-1 to TRBJ2-2; TRBD2 matches 8 bases. CDR3 region: CASMLAGTGELFF. The DNA of the CDR3 is TGTGCCAGCATGCTAGCGGGCACCGGGGAGCTGTTTTTT.